The rows below give T cell receptor beta chains drawn from one sample of a study of long-term antiretroviral therapy in people with HIV. Data came from immunoSEQ multiplex PCR; TCRdb stores just in-frame clones and leaves some out. The repertoire holds approximately 11,000 clones, with around 89% as singletons. The source was unsorted PBMCs, collected 0.2 years before starting antiretroviral therapy. The receptors come from a woman aged 40 to 50 with HIV. Both conserved end residues are part of each CDR3. The order of the fields is clone size, D gene, CDR3 length, J gene, V gene, CDR3 DNA, CDR3 protein. The D gene is left open where the match is weak. Clone sizes are given selectively: once, few, many, or a class where the clone is expanded.

clone_size: .
d_call: TRBD1
cdr3_length: 16
j_call: TRBJ1-2
v_call: TRBV7-2
cdr3_nt: TGTGCCAGCAGCTCCATGGGGGGACAGGGGTACTATGGCTACACCTTC
cdr3_aa: CASSSMGGQGYYGYTF

clone_size: .
d_call: TRBD2
cdr3_length: 16
j_call: TRBJ2-5
v_call: TRBV7-2
cdr3_nt: TGTGCCAGCAGCACACAACTAGCGGGGGGACAAGAGACCCAGTACTTC
cdr3_aa: CASSTQLAGGQETQYF

clone_size: .
d_call: .
cdr3_length: 13
j_call: TRBJ2-1
v_call: TRBV27
cdr3_nt: TGTGCCAGCAGTCTCCTTCTCTACAATGAGCAGTTCTTC
cdr3_aa: CASSLLLYNEQFF

clone_size: .
d_call: .
cdr3_length: 15
j_call: TRBJ1-1
v_call: TRBV7-2
cdr3_nt: TGTGCCAGCAGCCTCACATATGGGGCGAACACTGAAGCTTTCTTT
cdr3_aa: CASSLTYGANTEAFF

clone_size: .
d_call: .
cdr3_length: 13
j_call: TRBJ1-1
v_call: TRBV19
cdr3_nt: TGTGCCAGTAGTACTCAGAGCATGGGTGAAGCTTTCTTT
cdr3_aa: CASSTQSMGEAFF

clone_size: .
d_call: .
cdr3_length: 14
j_call: TRBJ1-6
v_call: TRBV5-4
cdr3_nt: TGTGCCAGCAGCTTGGATCCGGGGAGAAGCACCCTCCACTTT
cdr3_aa: CASSLDPGRSTLHF

clone_size: .
d_call: .
cdr3_length: 14
j_call: TRBJ1-6
v_call: TRBV19
cdr3_nt: TGTGCCAGTAGTACGGGAGCTAATAATTCACCCCTCCACTTT
cdr3_aa: CASSTGANNSPLHF

clone_size: .
d_call: .
cdr3_length: 15
j_call: TRBJ2-7
v_call: TRBV5-4
cdr3_nt: TGTGCCAGCAGCTTGAGTATGGCTTCCACCTACGAGCAGTACTTC
cdr3_aa: CASSLSMASTYEQYF

clone_size: .
d_call: .
cdr3_length: 13
j_call: TRBJ2-5
v_call: TRBV30
cdr3_nt: TGTGCCTGGAGTGTAGAGAAGGAAGAGACCCAGTACTTC
cdr3_aa: CAWSVEKEETQYF

clone_size: .
d_call: TRBD1
cdr3_length: 15
j_call: TRBJ1-5
v_call: TRBV5-1
cdr3_nt: TGCGCCAGCAGCTTACAGGGGATTAGCAATCAGCCCCAGCATTTT
cdr3_aa: CASSLQGISNQPQHF

clone_size: .
d_call: .
cdr3_length: 15
j_call: TRBJ1-5
v_call: TRBV4-1
cdr3_nt: TGCGCCAGCAGCCAAGAAAGCAGGGGCAATCAGCCCCAGCATTTT
cdr3_aa: CASSQESRGNQPQHF

clone_size: once
d_call: TRBD1
cdr3_length: 15
j_call: TRBJ2-1
v_call: TRBV19
cdr3_nt: TGTGCCAGTAGTACCTCAGGGGGCGCGGGGAATGAGCAGTTCTTC
cdr3_aa: CASSTSGGAGNEQFF

clone_size: .
d_call: .
cdr3_length: 14
j_call: TRBJ1-4
v_call: TRBV5-1
cdr3_nt: TGCGCCAGCAGGACCGGGGCGGCTAATGAAAAACTGTTTTTT
cdr3_aa: CASRTGAANEKLFF

clone_size: .
d_call: TRBD1
cdr3_length: 15
j_call: TRBJ1-2
v_call: TRBV4-2
cdr3_nt: TGTGCCAGCAGCCCACAATACAGGGGGAGGGATGGCTACACCTTC
cdr3_aa: CASSPQYRGRDGYTF

clone_size: few
d_call: TRBD2
cdr3_length: 14
j_call: TRBJ2-5
v_call: TRBV5-4
cdr3_nt: TGTGCCAGCAGCGAGGGACTAGCGGGGGAGACCCAGTACTTC
cdr3_aa: CASSEGLAGETQYF

clone_size: .
d_call: .
cdr3_length: 16
j_call: TRBJ1-4
v_call: TRBV7-9
cdr3_nt: TGTGCCAGCAGCCCCCCGGGAACGACTAGGGAGGAAAAACTGTTTTTT
cdr3_aa: CASSPPGTTREEKLFF

clone_size: few
d_call: .
cdr3_length: 17
j_call: TRBJ1-5
v_call: TRBV19
cdr3_nt: TGTGCCAGTAGGGGAATACAGGGATTTGCCGACAATCAGCCCCAGCATTTT
cdr3_aa: CASRGIQGFADNQPQHF

clone_size: .
d_call: .
cdr3_length: 15
j_call: TRBJ1-3
v_call: TRBV18
cdr3_nt: TGTGCCAGCTCAGAGGACACCTACTCTGGAAACACCATATATTTT
cdr3_aa: CASSEDTYSGNTIYF

clone_size: .
d_call: .
cdr3_length: 15
j_call: TRBJ1-5
v_call: TRBV27
cdr3_nt: TGTGCCAGCAGTTTAGGGAGGGGGGCAGATCAGCCCCAGCATTTT
cdr3_aa: CASSLGRGADQPQHF

clone_size: .
d_call: TRBD2
cdr3_length: 15
j_call: TRBJ2-1
v_call: TRBV7-3
cdr3_nt: TGTGCCAGCAGCCCCGGGGGGGACGCCTACAATGAGCAGTTCTTC
cdr3_aa: CASSPGGDAYNEQFF

clone_size: .
d_call: .
cdr3_length: 13
j_call: TRBJ2-5
v_call: TRBV7-2
cdr3_nt: TGTGCCAGCAGCTTCCAGGGGCAAGAGACCCAGTACTTC
cdr3_aa: CASSFQGQETQYF

clone_size: .
d_call: .
cdr3_length: 12
j_call: TRBJ2-3
v_call: TRBV30
cdr3_nt: TGTGCCTGGAGTGTACGTGCAGATACGCAGTATTTT
cdr3_aa: CAWSVRADTQYF

clone_size: .
d_call: TRBD1
cdr3_length: 15
j_call: TRBJ2-7
v_call: TRBV28
cdr3_nt: TGTGCCAGCAGCCCCGAGGACAGGTCCCCCTACGAGCAGTACTTC
cdr3_aa: CASSPEDRSPYEQYF

clone_size: .
d_call: .
cdr3_length: 11
j_call: TRBJ2-7
v_call: TRBV30
cdr3_nt: TGTGCCTGGAGTGGTCAGGGCGAGCAGTACTTC
cdr3_aa: CAWSGQGEQYF

clone_size: .
d_call: .
cdr3_length: 15
j_call: TRBJ1-5
v_call: TRBV19
cdr3_nt: TGTGCCAGTAGTATAAATCCCGAGGGTCTCCAGCCCCAGCATTTT
cdr3_aa: CASSINPEGLQPQHF

clone_size: .
d_call: TRBD2
cdr3_length: 14
j_call: TRBJ2-5
v_call: TRBV5-4
cdr3_nt: TGTGCCAGCAGCTCTAGCGGGGCCCGGGAGACCCAGTACTTC
cdr3_aa: CASSSSGARETQYF

clone_size: .
d_call: TRBD1
cdr3_length: 16
j_call: TRBJ2-1
v_call: TRBV13
cdr3_nt: TGTGCCAGCAGCTTAGGTTGGGACAGACCCTACAATGAGCAGTTCTTC
cdr3_aa: CASSLGWDRPYNEQFF

clone_size: .
d_call: TRBD2
cdr3_length: 14
j_call: TRBJ2-2
v_call: TRBV5-4
cdr3_nt: TGTGCCACCCTAGCGGGGGCTAACACCGGGGAGCTGTTTTTT
cdr3_aa: CATLAGANTGELFF

clone_size: .
d_call: TRBD1
cdr3_length: 15
j_call: TRBJ1-1
v_call: TRBV7-3
cdr3_nt: TGTGCCAGCAGCCCGGGAGGACAGGGGAGCACTGAAGCTTTCTTT
cdr3_aa: CASSPGGQGSTEAFF

clone_size: .
d_call: .
cdr3_length: 15
j_call: TRBJ1-2
v_call: TRBV23-1
cdr3_nt: TGCGCCAGCAGTCTCGACACCGAGCTTAACTATGGCTACACCTTC
cdr3_aa: CASSLDTELNYGYTF

clone_size: .
d_call: TRBD2
cdr3_length: 15
j_call: TRBJ2-3
v_call: TRBV5-1
cdr3_nt: TGCGCCAGCAGCTTAGCGGGGGGGCGAACAGATACGCAGTATTTT
cdr3_aa: CASSLAGGRTDTQYF

clone_size: .
d_call: TRBD1
cdr3_length: 15
j_call: TRBJ2-2
v_call: TRBV5-1
cdr3_nt: TGCGCCAGCTGCAGGACAGGGGCGGGAACCGGGGAGCTGTTTTTT
cdr3_aa: CASCRTGAGTGELFF

clone_size: .
d_call: TRBD1
cdr3_length: 14
j_call: TRBJ1-1
v_call: TRBV5-1
cdr3_nt: TGCGCCAGCAGCGTAGGGGGCCTGAACACTGAAGCTTTCTTT
cdr3_aa: CASSVGGLNTEAFF

clone_size: .
d_call: .
cdr3_length: 14
j_call: TRBJ2-5
v_call: TRBV2
cdr3_nt: TGTGCCAGCAGAGGGGGGGGTCCCAGGGAGACCCAGTACTTC
cdr3_aa: CASRGGGPRETQYF

clone_size: once
d_call: .
cdr3_length: 12
j_call: TRBJ1-2
v_call: TRBV30
cdr3_nt: TGTGCCTGGAGTACCAGGGGTGATGGCTACACCTTC
cdr3_aa: CAWSTRGDGYTF

clone_size: once
d_call: .
cdr3_length: 15
j_call: TRBJ1-4
v_call: TRBV25-1
cdr3_nt: TGTGCCAGCAGGCCAGGGGACTCAATTAATGAAAAACTGTTTTTT
cdr3_aa: CASRPGDSINEKLFF

clone_size: few
d_call: .
cdr3_length: 12
j_call: TRBJ2-2
v_call: TRBV27
cdr3_nt: TGTGCCAGCACGGGTGGTTCCGGGGAGCTGTTTTTT
cdr3_aa: CASTGGSGELFF

clone_size: .
d_call: .
cdr3_length: 18
j_call: TRBJ1-2
v_call: TRBV5-1
cdr3_nt: TGCGCCAGCAGCTTGCAAGGAGAACAGGCCGCGAGTATCTATGGCTACACCTTC
cdr3_aa: CASSLQGEQAASIYGYTF

clone_size: .
d_call: TRBD2
cdr3_length: 15
j_call: TRBJ2-7
v_call: TRBV11-2
cdr3_nt: TGTGCCAGCAGCTCCCGGACTAGCGGGGCCTACGAGCAGTACTTC
cdr3_aa: CASSSRTSGAYEQYF

clone_size: .
d_call: TRBD1
cdr3_length: 13
j_call: TRBJ1-1
v_call: TRBV29-1
cdr3_nt: TGCAGCGTACCCACAGGGGGAGTCCCTGAAGCTTTCTTT
cdr3_aa: CSVPTGGVPEAFF

clone_size: .
d_call: .
cdr3_length: 13
j_call: TRBJ1-4
v_call: TRBV7-2
cdr3_nt: TGTGCCAGCAGCTTAGGGCTGGGCGAAAAACTGTTTTTT
cdr3_aa: CASSLGLGEKLFF

clone_size: .
d_call: TRBD1
cdr3_length: 14
j_call: TRBJ1-2
v_call: TRBV2
cdr3_nt: TGTGCCAGCAGTGGAACGGACAGGGAGAATGGCTACACCTTC
cdr3_aa: CASSGTDRENGYTF